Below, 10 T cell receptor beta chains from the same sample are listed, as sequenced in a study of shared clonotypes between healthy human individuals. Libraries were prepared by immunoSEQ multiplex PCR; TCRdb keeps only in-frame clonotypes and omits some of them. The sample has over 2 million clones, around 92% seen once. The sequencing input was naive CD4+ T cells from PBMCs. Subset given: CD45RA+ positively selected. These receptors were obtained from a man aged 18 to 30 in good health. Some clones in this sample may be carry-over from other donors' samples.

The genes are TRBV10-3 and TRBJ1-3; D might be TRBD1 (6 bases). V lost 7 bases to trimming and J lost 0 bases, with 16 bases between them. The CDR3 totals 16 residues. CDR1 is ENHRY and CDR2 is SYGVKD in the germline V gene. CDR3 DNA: TGTGCCATCAAAGGGGGGTCAGTGCACTCTGGAAACACCATATATTTT. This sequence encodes CAIKGGSVHSGNTIYF.

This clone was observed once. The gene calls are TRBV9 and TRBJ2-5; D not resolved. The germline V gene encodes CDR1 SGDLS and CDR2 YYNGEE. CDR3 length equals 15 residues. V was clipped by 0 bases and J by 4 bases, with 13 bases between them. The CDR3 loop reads CASSVEVTPIETQYF. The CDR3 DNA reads TGTGCCAGCAGCGTAGAGGTGACACCCATAGAGACCCAGTACTTC.

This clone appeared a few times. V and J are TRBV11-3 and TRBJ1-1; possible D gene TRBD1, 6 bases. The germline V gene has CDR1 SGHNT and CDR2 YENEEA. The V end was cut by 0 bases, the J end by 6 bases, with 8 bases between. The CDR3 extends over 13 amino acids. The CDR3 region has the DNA TGTGCCAGCAGCTTAGAACAGGGCGCTGAAGCTTTCTTT. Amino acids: CASSLEQGAEAFF.

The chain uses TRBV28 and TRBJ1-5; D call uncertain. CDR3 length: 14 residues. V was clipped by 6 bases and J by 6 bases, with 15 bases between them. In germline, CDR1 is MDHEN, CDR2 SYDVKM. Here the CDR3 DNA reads TGTGCCAGCAGCGGGCCCGGAGGTGGTCAGCCCCAGCATTTT. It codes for CASSGPGGGQPQHF.

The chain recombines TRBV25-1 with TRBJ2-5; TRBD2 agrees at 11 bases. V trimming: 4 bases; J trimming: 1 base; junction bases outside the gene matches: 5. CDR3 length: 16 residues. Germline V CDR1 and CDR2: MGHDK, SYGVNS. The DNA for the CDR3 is TGTGCCAGCAGTGGTCGACTAGCGGGGCCCCAAGAGACCCAGTACTTC. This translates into CASSGRLAGPQETQYF.

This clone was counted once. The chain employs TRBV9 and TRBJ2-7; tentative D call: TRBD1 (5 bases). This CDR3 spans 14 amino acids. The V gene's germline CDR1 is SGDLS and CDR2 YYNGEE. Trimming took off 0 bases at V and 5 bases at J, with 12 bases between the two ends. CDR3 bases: TGTGCCAGCAGCGTAGAAGGGGCTTGGGACGAGCAGTACTTC. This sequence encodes CASSVEGAWDEQYF.

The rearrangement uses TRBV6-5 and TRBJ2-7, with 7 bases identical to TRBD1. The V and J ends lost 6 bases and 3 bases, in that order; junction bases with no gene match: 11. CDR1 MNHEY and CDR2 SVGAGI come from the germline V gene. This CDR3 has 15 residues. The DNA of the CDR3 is TGTGCCAGCAGACCCGGGGACAGTCTACTCTACGAGCAGTACTTC. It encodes CASRPGDSLLYEQYF.

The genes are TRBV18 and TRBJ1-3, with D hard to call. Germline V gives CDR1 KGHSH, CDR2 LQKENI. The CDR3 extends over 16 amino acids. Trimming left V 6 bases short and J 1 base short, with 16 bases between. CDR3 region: CASSSSVLGSGNTIYF. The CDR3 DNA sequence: TGTGCCAGCTCCAGCTCGGTATTAGGGTCTGGAAACACCATATATTTT.

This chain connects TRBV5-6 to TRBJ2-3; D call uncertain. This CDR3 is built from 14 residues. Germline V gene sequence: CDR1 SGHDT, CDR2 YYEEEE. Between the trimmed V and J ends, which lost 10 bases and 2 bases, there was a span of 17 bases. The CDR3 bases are TGTGCCTCCCTACGAGGCGAACTCACAGATACGCAGTATTTT. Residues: CASLRGELTDTQYF.

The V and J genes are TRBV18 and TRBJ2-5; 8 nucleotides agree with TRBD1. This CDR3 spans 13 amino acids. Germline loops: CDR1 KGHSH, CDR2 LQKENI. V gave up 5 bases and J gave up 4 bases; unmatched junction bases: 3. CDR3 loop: CASSKGTGETQYF. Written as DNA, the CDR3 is TGTGCCAGCTCAAAGGGGACAGGAGAGACCCAGTACTTC.